The sequence of this T cell receptor (beta chain) was determined in a study of response to subunit inactivated influenza vaccine. CDR1 and CDR2 (germline): SEHNR, FQNEAQ (reference sequence). The CDR3 has 16 amino acids. The V and J ends lost 3 bases and 0 bases respectively, with 15 bases between them. This clonotype showed up just a few times. The antigen is unknown. MiXCR, run by TCRdb on the RT-PCR reads, gives a single entry per CDR3 protein. Of about 520,000 distinct CDR3 sequences in the sample, approximately 7.2% are singletons; the top ten hold around 12%. Study-level results: The authors offered the suggestion that each seasonal influenza vaccination recruits few new T cells.

The receptor comes from a man aged 50 to 69 who received an inactivated influenza vaccine. The source was PBMCs from blood, collected approximately 25 months after vaccination. The chain employs TRBV7-9 and TRBJ2-7, with D perhaps TRBD2 (5 bases). The CDR3 loop reads CASSFDWGESSYEQYF. CDR3 bases: TGTGCCAGCAGCTTCGACTGGGGAGAAAGCTCCTACGAGCAGTACTTC.